This T cell receptor (beta chain) was sequenced for a study of T cell changes during pregnancy in multiple sclerosis. The CDR3 length is 18 residues. Germline CDR1 LNHDA, CDR2 SQIVND (reference sequence). The trim removed 4 bases at V and 0 bases at J, leaving 10 bases unmatched. The protocol was immunoSEQ multiplex PCR, while the TCRdb copy is restricted to in-frame clones and leaves out a portion. The sample has approximately 41,000 clones; under 95% are singletons. The input for sequencing was CD4+ T cells from peripheral blood mononuclear cells, taken in the second trimester of pregnancy. This TCR was recovered from a female donor in good health, enrolled as a control in a pregnancy study. The chain recombines TRBV19 with TRBJ1-5, with 9 positions matching TRBD1. CDR3 sequence: CASSNYRGRGSSNQPQHF. The DNA for the CDR3 is TGTGCCAGTAGTAACTACAGGGGGCGTGGGAGTAGCAATCAGCCCCAGCATTTT.